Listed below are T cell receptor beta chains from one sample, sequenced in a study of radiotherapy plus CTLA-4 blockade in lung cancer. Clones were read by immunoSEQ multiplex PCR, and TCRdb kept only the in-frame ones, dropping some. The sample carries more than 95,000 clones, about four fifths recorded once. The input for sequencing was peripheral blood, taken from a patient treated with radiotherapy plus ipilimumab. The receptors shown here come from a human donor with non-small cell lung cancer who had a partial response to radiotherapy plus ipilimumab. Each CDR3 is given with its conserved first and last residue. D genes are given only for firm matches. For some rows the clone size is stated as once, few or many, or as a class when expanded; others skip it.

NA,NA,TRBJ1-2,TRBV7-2,CASSLEGTTDANYGYTF,TGTGCCAGCAGCTTAGAAGGGACAACCGATGCTAACTATGGCTACACCTTC
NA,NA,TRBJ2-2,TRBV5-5,CASSLFGGKTSNTGELFF,TGTGCCAGCAGCTTGTTCGGGGGAAAGACCTCGAACACCGGGGAGCTGTTTTTT
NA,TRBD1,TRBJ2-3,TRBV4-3,CASSPNPWTGGHTDTQYF,TGCGCCAGCAGCCCCAACCCGTGGACAGGGGGTCACACAGATACGCAGTATTTT
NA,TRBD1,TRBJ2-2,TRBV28,CASRGQGSWTGELFF,TGTGCCAGCAGGGGACAGGGGTCTTGGACCGGGGAGCTGTTTTTT
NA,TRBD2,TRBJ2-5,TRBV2,CASTRAGGRETQYF,TGTGCCAGCACCCGTGCGGGAGGTAGGGAGACCCAGTACTTC
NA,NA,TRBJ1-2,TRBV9,CASSVDRGGYGYTF,TGTGCCAGCAGCGTAGACCGGGGGGGCTATGGCTACACCTTC
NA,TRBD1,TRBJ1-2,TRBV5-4,CASSSDRDNGYTF,TGTGCCAGCAGCTCGGACAGGGACAATGGCTACACCTTC
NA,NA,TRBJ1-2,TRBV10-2,CASSEQGNYGYTF,TGCGCCAGCAGTGAGCAGGGCAACTATGGCTACACCTTC
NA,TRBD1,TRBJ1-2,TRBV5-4,CASSPPRGLYGYTF,TGTGCCAGCAGCCCCCCCAGGGGGCTGTATGGCTACACCTTC
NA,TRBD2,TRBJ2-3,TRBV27,CASSFAGGSSTDTQYF,TGTGCCAGCAGTTTCGCGGGAGGGTCTAGCACAGATACGCAGTATTTT
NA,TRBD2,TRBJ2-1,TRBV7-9,CASSLSAGGPHEQFF,TGTGCCAGCAGCTTAAGTGCGGGAGGGCCACATGAGCAGTTCTTC
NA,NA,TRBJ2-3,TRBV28,CASSYVLWQGDTDTQYF,TGTGCCAGCAGTTATGTCCTCTGGCAGGGCGACACAGATACGCAGTATTTT
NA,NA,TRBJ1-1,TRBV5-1,CASSRNRAGGDTEAFF,TGCGCCAGCAGCCGCAATAGGGCCGGAGGGGACACTGAAGCTTTCTTT
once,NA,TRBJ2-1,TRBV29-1,CSVEDGARGGFF,TGCAGCGTTGAAGATGGGGCCAGGGGCGGATTCTTC
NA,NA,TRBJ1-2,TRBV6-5,CASSYAGTINYGYTF,TGTGCCAGCAGTTACGCCGGGACAATTAACTATGGCTACACCTTC
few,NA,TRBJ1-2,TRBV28,CASSFGGSREYGYTF,TGTGCCAGCAGTTTCGGGGGATCCCGGGAGTATGGCTACACCTTC
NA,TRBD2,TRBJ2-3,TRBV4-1,CASSLFQGLAGAQDTQYF,TGCGCCAGCAGCCTCTTCCAAGGACTAGCGGGAGCTCAAGATACGCAGTATTTT
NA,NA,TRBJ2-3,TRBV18,CASSPVGPYGDTQYF,TGTGCCAGCTCACCAGTTGGCCCCTACGGGGATACGCAGTATTTT
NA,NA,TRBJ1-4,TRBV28,CASSLGGTNEKLFF,TGTGCCAGCAGTTTGGGGGGTACTAATGAAAAACTGTTTTTT
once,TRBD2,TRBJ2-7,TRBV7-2,CASSQGLAGGYEQYF,TGTGCCAGCAGCCAGGGACTAGCGGGAGGTTACGAGCAGTACTTC
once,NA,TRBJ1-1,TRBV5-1,CASSPSDGVGTEAFF,TGCGCCAGCAGCCCCTCAGACGGGGTAGGCACTGAAGCTTTCTTT
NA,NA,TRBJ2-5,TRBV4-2,CASSLITGIQETQYF,TGTGCCAGCAGCCTCATTACAGGAATCCAAGAGACCCAGTACTTC
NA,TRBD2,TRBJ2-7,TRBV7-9,CASSQTSGVPYEQYF,TGTGCCAGCAGCCAGACTAGCGGGGTACCCTACGAGCAGTACTTC
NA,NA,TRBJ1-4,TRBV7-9,CASSLRGAAEEKLFF,TGTGCCAGCAGCTTACGGGGGGCCGCGGAAGAAAAACTGTTTTTT
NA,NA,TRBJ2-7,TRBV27,CASSRRVSYEQYF,TGTGCCAGCAGTAGGAGAGTCTCCTACGAGCAGTACTTC
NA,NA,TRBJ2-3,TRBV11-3,CASSLVGGDTQYF,TGTGCCAGCAGCTTAGTCGGTGGAGATACGCAGTATTTT
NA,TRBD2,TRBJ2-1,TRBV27,CASSSGLAGVREQFF,TGTGCCAGCAGTTCGGGACTAGCGGGAGTTCGGGAGCAGTTCTTC
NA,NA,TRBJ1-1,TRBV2,CASSGMGGEAFF,TGTGCCAGCAGTGGTATGGGGGGTGAAGCTTTCTTT
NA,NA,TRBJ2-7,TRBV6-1,CASSDLFRGRRGEGNYEQYF,TGTGCCAGCAGTGATCTTTTCCGTGGCCGGAGGGGAGAGGGGAACTACGAGCAGTACTTC
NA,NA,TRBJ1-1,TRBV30,CAWSVGGQGTEAFF,TGTGCCTGGAGTGTCGGAGGTCAAGGGACTGAAGCTTTCTTT
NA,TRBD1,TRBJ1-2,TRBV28,CASSLGQGAEEGYTF,TGTGCCAGCAGTTTAGGGCAGGGGGCGGAGGAGGGCTACACCTTC
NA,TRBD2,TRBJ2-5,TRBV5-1,CASSTLAGEQETQYF,TGCGCCAGCAGCACCCTTGCGGGGGAGCAAGAGACCCAGTACTTC
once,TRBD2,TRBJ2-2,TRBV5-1,CASSLLAGGQANTGELFF,TGCGCCAGCAGCTTACTAGCGGGAGGCCAGGCGAACACCGGGGAGCTGTTTTTT
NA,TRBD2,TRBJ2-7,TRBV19,CASSMWSGRVEYEQYF,TGTGCCAGTAGTATGTGGTCCGGGAGGGTTGAATACGAGCAGTACTTC
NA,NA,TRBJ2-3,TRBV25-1,CATWDSNTDTQYF,TGTGCCACCTGGGACTCTAACACAGATACGCAGTATTTT
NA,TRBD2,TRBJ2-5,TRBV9,CASSISGLAGQETQYF,TGTGCCAGCAGCATTTCGGGACTAGCGGGGCAAGAGACCCAGTACTTC
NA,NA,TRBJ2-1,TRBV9,CASSVVSAFGGNEQFF,TGTGCCAGCAGCGTAGTCTCAGCTTTCGGGGGCAATGAGCAGTTCTTC
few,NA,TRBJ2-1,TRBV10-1,CASSESGAYNEQFF,TGCGCCAGCAGTGAGTCGGGGGCATACAATGAGCAGTTCTTC
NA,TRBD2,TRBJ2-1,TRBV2,CASSERLAGGNEQFF,TGTGCCAGCAGTGAGCGACTAGCGGGAGGTAATGAGCAGTTCTTC
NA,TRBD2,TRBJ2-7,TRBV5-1,CASSREGTTHYEQYF,TGCGCCAGCAGCCGAGAAGGGACTACCCACTACGAGCAGTACTTC
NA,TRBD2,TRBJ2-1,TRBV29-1,CSAWTSGRGNEQFF,TGCAGCGCCTGGACTAGCGGGAGAGGTAATGAGCAGTTCTTC
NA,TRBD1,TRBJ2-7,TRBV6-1,CASVLTGGREQYF,TGTGCCAGCGTTTTAACAGGGGGTAGGGAGCAGTACTTC
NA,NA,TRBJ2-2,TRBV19,CASKSISAGTGELFF,TGTGCCAGTAAGTCAATCTCTGCGGGCACCGGGGAGCTGTTTTTT
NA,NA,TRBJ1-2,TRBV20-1,CSARDPSGYTF,TGCAGTGCTAGAGATCCTTCTGGCTACACCTTC
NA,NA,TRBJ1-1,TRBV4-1,CASSQISTSNTEAFF,TGCGCCAGCAGCCAGATCTCGACAAGTAACACTGAAGCTTTCTTT
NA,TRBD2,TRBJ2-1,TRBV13,CASSLQLAGVSEQFF,TGTGCCAGCAGCTTGCAACTAGCGGGAGTCAGTGAGCAGTTCTTC
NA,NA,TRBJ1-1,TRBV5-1,CASSDPQGISGAFF,TGCGCCAGCAGCGATCCACAGGGAATCTCCGGAGCTTTCTTT
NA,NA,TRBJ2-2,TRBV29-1,CSVFPANTGELFF,TGCAGCGTTTTCCCAGCGAACACCGGGGAGCTGTTTTTT
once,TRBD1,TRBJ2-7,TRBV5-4,CASSPGTGISYEQYF,TGTGCCAGCAGCCCCGGGACAGGGATATCCTACGAGCAGTACTTC
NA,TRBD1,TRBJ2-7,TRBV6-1,CASSEDGTGNNEQYF,TGTGCCAGCAGTGAAGACGGGACAGGGAACAACGAGCAGTACTTC